The T cell receptor beta chain under discussion was sequenced for a study of blood T cell repertoires in COVID-19. At the level of the study: From the United States, Italy and Spain came samples of acute and convalescent COVID-19. T cells, B-cell-depleted T cells, or PBMCs supplied cDNA or gDNA.

This CDR3 has 14 amino acids. V gave up 1 base and J gave up 1 base, with 7 bases separating them. Germline CDR1 reads LGHNA; CDR2 reads YNFKEQ. Authors' processing steps: Amplifying reference gene primers gave estimates of nucleated cell counts. Produced via immunoSEQ multiplex PCR; TCRdb's table is partial and in-frame only. V, J and clone size were drawn from that table, and D and trimming were deduced from the DNA. The table lists about 80,000 clones, 88% of them singletons. This sequence originates from a woman over 75 with acute or convalescent COVID-19. The sequenced sample was peripheral blood. The V call is TRBV4-2, the J call TRBJ2-5; D gene uncertain. CDR3 coding DNA: TGTGCCAGCAGCCAAGGGGCAGGCCAAGAGACCCAGTACTTC. This encodes CASSQGAGQETQYF.